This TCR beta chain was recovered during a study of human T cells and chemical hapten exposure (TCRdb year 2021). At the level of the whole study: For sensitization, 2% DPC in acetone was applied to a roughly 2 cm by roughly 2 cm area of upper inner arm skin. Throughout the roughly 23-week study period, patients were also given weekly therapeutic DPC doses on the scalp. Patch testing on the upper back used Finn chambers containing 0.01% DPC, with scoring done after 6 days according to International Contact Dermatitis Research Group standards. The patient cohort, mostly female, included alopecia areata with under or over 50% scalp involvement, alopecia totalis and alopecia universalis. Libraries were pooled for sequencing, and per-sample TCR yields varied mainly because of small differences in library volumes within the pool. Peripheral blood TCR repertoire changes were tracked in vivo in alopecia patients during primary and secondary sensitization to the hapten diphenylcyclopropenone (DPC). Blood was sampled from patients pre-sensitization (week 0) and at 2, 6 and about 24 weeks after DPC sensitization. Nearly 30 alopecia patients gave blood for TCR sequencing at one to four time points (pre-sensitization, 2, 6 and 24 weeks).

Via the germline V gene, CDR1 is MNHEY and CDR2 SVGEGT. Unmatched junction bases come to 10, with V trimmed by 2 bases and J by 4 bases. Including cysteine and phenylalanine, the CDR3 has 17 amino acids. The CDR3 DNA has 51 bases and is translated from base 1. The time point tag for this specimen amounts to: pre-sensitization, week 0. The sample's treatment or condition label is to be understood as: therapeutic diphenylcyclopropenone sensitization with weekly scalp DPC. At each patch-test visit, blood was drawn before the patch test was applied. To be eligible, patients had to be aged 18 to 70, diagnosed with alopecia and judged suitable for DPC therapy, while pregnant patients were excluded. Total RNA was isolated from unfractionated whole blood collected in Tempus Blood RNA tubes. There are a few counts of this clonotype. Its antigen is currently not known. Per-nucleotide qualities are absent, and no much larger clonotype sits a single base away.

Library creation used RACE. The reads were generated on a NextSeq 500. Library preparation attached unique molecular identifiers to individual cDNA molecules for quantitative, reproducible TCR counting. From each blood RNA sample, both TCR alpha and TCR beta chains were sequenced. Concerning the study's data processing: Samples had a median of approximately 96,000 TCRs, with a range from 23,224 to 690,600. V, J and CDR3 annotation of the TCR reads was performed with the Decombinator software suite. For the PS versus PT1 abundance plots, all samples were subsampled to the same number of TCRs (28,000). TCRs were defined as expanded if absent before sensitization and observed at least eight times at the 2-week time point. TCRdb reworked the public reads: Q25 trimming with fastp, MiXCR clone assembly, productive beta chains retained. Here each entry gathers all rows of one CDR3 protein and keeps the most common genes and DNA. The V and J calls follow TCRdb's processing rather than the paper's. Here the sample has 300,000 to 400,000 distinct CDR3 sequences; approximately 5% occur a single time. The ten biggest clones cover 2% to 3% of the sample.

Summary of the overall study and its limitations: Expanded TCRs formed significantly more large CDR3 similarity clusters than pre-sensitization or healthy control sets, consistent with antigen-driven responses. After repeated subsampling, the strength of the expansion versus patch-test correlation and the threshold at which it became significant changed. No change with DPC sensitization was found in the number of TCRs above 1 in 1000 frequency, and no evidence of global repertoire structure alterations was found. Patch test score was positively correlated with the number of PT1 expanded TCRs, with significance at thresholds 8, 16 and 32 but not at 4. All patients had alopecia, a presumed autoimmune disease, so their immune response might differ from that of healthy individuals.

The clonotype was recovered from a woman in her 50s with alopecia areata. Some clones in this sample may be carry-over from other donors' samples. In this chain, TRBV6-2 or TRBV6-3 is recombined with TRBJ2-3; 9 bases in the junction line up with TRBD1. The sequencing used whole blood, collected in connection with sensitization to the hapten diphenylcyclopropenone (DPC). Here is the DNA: TGTGCCAGCAGTTACCCGGACAGGGGTGATTTCTCAGATACGCAGTATTTT. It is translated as CASSYPDRGDFSDTQYF.